The clone carrying this T cell receptor (beta chain) was counted between two and nine times. No antigen is known for it. This entry is derived from a study of cytomegalovirus exposure and HLA in healthy donors. Study at large: The same platform was used for the 120 validation repertoires and the approximately 670 first-cohort repertoires, a later analysis reported. Study observations and caveats: There were a few CMV-associated chains whose specificity for CMV antigens was confirmed in vitro. The dataset shows that most TCR sequences were rare, while some public TCRs occurred in many donors.

The table came from immunoSEQ multiplex PCR; TCRdb's copy has only in-frame clones and leaves some out. The sample has 150,000 to 200,000 clones, less than 90% seen once. Germline assignment: CDR1 MNHEY and CDR2 SMNVEV (reference sequence). The CDR3 is 13 amino acids. V lost 3 bases and J 11 bases, leaving 16 bases between the germline ends. The sequence was collected from a man aged 30 to 45 in good health and CMV-seropositive. This chain joins TRBV27 and TRBJ1-1; D possibly corresponds to TRBD1 (5 bases). The sample was PBMCs. CDR3 sequence reads: CASSFVPIKGAFF. The CDR3 nucleotides read TGTGCCAGCAGTTTTGTACCAATAAAGGGGGCTTTCTTT.